The 18 T cell receptor beta chains listed next were all sequenced from one sample in a study of immune cell composition in non-small cell lung cancer. TCRdb's copy holds only in-frame clones and misses some; the assay was immunoSEQ multiplex PCR. Of over 5,500 clones listed, over 75% are singletons. The sample was lung tumor tissue. These receptors all come from a human donor with non-small cell lung cancer.

The sample holds one count of this clone. This sequence joins TRBV2 and TRBJ1-2; D unresolved. The CDR3 consists of 15 residues. The germline V gene has CDR1 SNHLY and CDR2 FYNNEI. V gave up 9 bases and J gave up 0 bases, with 17 bases separating them. The CDR3 nucleotides are TGTGCCAGGGGCGCCATGGAGGAACCTAACTATGGCTACACCTTC. Its translation is CARGAMEEPNYGYTF.

The chain has TRBV4-2 and TRBJ2-1; D is perhaps TRBD1 (5 bases). The V end lost 1 base, the J end lost 3 bases, and 10 bases lay between the germline ends. Germline values: CDR1 LGHNA, CDR2 YNFKEQ. This CDR3 has 15 residues. This CDR3 reads CASSQGGQDYNEQFF. CDR3 nucleotide sequence: TGTGCCAGCAGCCAAGGGGGCCAGGACTACAATGAGCAGTTCTTC.

The J gene is TRBJ2-1, the V gene TRBV9; D gene unclear. Trimming took 0 bases from V and 0 from J, leaving 7 bases between them. The CDR3 runs to 15 residues. Germline-derived CDR1 and CDR2 are SGDLS and YYNGEE. The CDR3 region is CASSVVRVSYNEQFF. In DNA form, the CDR3 reads TGTGCCAGCAGCGTAGTAAGAGTCTCCTACAATGAGCAGTTCTTC.

This chain joins TRBV5-5 and TRBJ1-1, with 9 bases that match TRBD1. Trimming at V came to 5 bases and at J to 5 bases, leaving 10 bases not matched to a gene. The germline CDR1 and CDR2 sequences are SGHKS and YYEKEE (reference sequence). This CDR3 has 15 residues. CDR3 region: CASRSGTGWETEAFF. The CDR3 DNA reads as TGTGCCAGCAGGTCCGGGACAGGGTGGGAAACTGAAGCTTTCTTT.

V gene TRBV30 combines with J gene TRBJ1-6, with D possibly being TRBD1 (6 bases). The V gene's germline CDR1 is GTSNPN and CDR2 SVGIG (reference sequence). V was pared by 3 bases and J by 9 bases, with 18 bases between. The CDR3 runs to 15 residues. The CDR3 nucleotides are TGTGCCTGGAGACCTGACAGGTGGGCCCCTTCACCCCTCCACTTT. Translation gives CAWRPDRWAPSPLHF.

This clone appeared a few times. The chain's CDR3 is CASSPGQPGTTNEKLFF. As DNA, the CDR3 is TGCGCCAGCAGCCCGGGACAGCCAGGGACGACTAATGAAAAACTGTTTTTT. This rearrangement joins TRBV5-1 to TRBJ1-4; TRBD1 matches at 7 bases. Looked up from germline, CDR1 is SGHRS and CDR2 is YFSETQ. V lost 4 bases, J lost 2 bases, and 11 bases stayed unmatched. The CDR3 is made up of 17 amino acids.

The genes are TRBV11-3 and TRBJ2-1; possible D gene TRBD1, 6 bases. The germline V gene has CDR1 SGHNT and CDR2 YENEEA. V lost 8 bases and J lost 7, with 18 bases in between. The CDR3 is made up of 14 amino acids. The CDR3 spells CASRARGDGNEQFF. The CDR3 nucleotides read TGTGCCAGCCGCGCCAGGGGTGATGGGAATGAGCAGTTCTTC.

The chain employs TRBV19 and TRBJ2-7, with D possibly TRBD1 on 6 matching bases. CDR1 is LNHDA, CDR2 SQIVND, per germline (reference sequence). The germline V and J ends were trimmed by 0 bases and 3 bases, with 18 bases remaining between them. The CDR3 runs to 17 residues. Here the CDR3 DNA reads TGTGCCAGTAGTATAGAGTTGTCGGCAGGGGTTATCTACGAGCAGTACTTC. Protein sequence: CASSIELSAGVIYEQYF. The full variable domain, completed using reference TRBV19 and TRBJ2-7, is DGGITQSPKYLFRKEGQNVTLSCEQNLNHDAMYWYRQDPGQGLRLIYYSQIVNDFQKGDIAEGYSVSREKKESFPLTVTSAQKNPTAFYLCASSIELSAGVIYEQYFGPGTRLTVT.

The chain couples TRBV5-1 to TRBJ2-5, with D maybe TRBD1 (6 bases). V was clipped by 2 bases and J by 1 base, with 12 bases between them. CDR1 SGHRS and CDR2 YFSETQ come from the germline V gene. The CDR3 is made up of 15 amino acids. The DNA for the CDR3 is TGCGCCAGCAGCTTACAGGGAGCCTCCCAAGAGACCCAGTACTTC. Translating it yields CASSLQGASQETQYF.

The V gene is TRBV6-5, the J gene TRBJ2-1; 7 positions agree with TRBD1. The CDR3 extends over 15 amino acids. Germline assignment: CDR1 MNHEY and CDR2 SVGAGI. V lost 6 bases, J lost 3 bases, and 8 bases stayed unmatched. The CDR3 spells CASRRGQYLYNEQFF. The CDR3 bases are TGTGCCAGCAGGAGGGGACAGTATCTCTACAATGAGCAGTTCTTC.

The V and J genes are TRBV10-1 and TRBJ1-2; the D gene is possibly TRBD1 (5 bases). This CDR3 spans 15 amino acids. V was clipped by 1 base and J by 0 bases, with 9 bases between them. In germline, CDR1 is WNHNN, CDR2 SYGVQD (reference sequence). For the CDR3, the DNA is TGCGCCAGCAGTGAGTTTTACAGGACTAACTATGGCTACACCTTC. Translation gives CASSEFYRTNYGYTF.

The chain links TRBV7-2 to TRBJ1-6; the D is unclear. The length of the CDR3 is 14 residues. Trimming took off 5 bases at V and 8 bases at J, with 13 bases between the two ends. Per the germline V gene, CDR1 is SGHTA and CDR2 is FQGNSA. The CDR3 sequence is CASSPRVWYSPLHF. CDR3 coding DNA: TGTGCCAGCAGCCCCCGGGTATGGTATTCACCCCTCCACTTT.

This clone was seen a handful of times. CDR3 DNA sequence: TGCGCCAGCAGTGCTGAAGGGGGGGCAGTTAGCAATCAGCCCCAGCATTTT. Its translation: CASSAEGGAVSNQPQHF. This chain connects TRBV10-2 to TRBJ1-5; the D gene is possibly TRBD1 (6 bases). V was trimmed by 4 bases and J by 0 bases, leaving 16 bases between them. Germline CDR1 and CDR2: WSHSY and SAAADI. This CDR3 is 17 amino acids long.

V gene TRBV9 combines with J gene TRBJ1-3; D uncertain. Germline V CDR1 and CDR2: SGDLS, YYNGEE. CDR3 size: 16 residues. Trimming took off 4 bases at V and 0 bases at J, with 14 bases between the two ends. The CDR3, as DNA: TGTGCCAGCAGCCCTCGACTCCTAACCTCTGGAAACACCATATATTTT. Translated, it gives CASSPRLLTSGNTIYF.

This clone has just one count. The chain links TRBV19 to TRBJ2-5; D might be TRBD1 (6 bases). This CDR3 is built from 13 residues. Per the germline V gene, CDR1 is LNHDA and CDR2 is SQIVND (reference sequence). Trimming cost V 3 bases and J 5 bases, with 10 bases left between them. For the CDR3, the DNA is TGTGCCAGTAGTATTACAGGGAAGGAGACCCAGTACTTC. This encodes CASSITGKETQYF.

V usage is TRBV6-6 and J usage is TRBJ2-6; no firm D call. The CDR3 has 16 residues. V lost 6 bases to trimming and J lost 0 bases, with 12 bases between them. Looked up from germline, CDR1 is MNHNY and CDR2 is SVGAGI (reference sequence). As DNA, the CDR3 is TGTGCCAGCAGGACCCCTGCGGTCTCTGGGGCCAACGTCCTGACTTTC. Translating it yields CASRTPAVSGANVLTF.

The chain combines TRBV5-5 with TRBJ2-3; D possibly corresponds to TRBD2 (6 bases). Deletions cut 4 bases from V and 4 bases from J, with 13 bases between. Per the germline V gene, CDR1 is SGHKS and CDR2 is YYEKEE (reference sequence). This CDR3 is 14 amino acids long. Written as DNA, the CDR3 is TGTGCCAGCAGCACGGAGTGGGGGGCAGATACGCAGTATTTT. It yields the protein CASSTEWGADTQYF. The full variable domain, completed using reference TRBV5-5 and TRBJ2-3, is DAGVTQSPTHLIKTRGQQVTLRCSPISGHKSVSWYQQVLGQGPQFIFQYYEKEERGRGNFPDRFSARQFPNYSSELNVNALLLGDSALYLCASSTEWGADTQYFGPGTRLTVL.

This chain joins TRBV7-6 and TRBJ1-2; 7 nucleotides match TRBD1. V was pared by 0 bases and J by 8 bases, with 6 bases of the junction left unmatched. CDR3 length equals 14 residues. Germline CDR1 and CDR2: SGHVS and FNYEAQ. As DNA, the CDR3 is TGTGCCAGCAGCTTAGCCCGACAGGGTAGGGGCTACACCTTC. Its translation: CASSLARQGRGYTF.